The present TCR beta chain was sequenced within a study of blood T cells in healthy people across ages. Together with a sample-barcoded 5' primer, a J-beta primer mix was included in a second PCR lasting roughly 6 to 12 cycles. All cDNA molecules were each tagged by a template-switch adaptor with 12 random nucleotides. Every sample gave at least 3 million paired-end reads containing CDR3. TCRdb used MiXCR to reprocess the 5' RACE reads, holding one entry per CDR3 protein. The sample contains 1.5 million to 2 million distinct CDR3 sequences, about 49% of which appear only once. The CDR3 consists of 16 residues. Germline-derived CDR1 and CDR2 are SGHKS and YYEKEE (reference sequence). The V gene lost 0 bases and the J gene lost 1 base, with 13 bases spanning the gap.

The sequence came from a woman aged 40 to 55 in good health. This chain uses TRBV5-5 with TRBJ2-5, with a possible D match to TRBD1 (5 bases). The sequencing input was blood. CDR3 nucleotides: TGTGCCAGCAGCTTGGAGGGGTGGGGCCCCCAAGAGACCCAGTACTTC. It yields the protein CASSLEGWGPQETQYF.